A selection of T cell receptor beta chains follows, all from one sample in a study of blood T cell repertoires in COVID-19. Repertoires were generated with immunoSEQ multiplex PCR, while TCRdb's copy carries only in-frame clones and drops some. The data contain more than 110,000 clones, over 60% of them singletons. The sequenced sample was peripheral blood. The receptors come from a woman older than 75 with active or convalescent COVID-19. CDR3s include the opening cysteine and the closing phenylalanine or tryptophan. A D gene is named only where the DNA matches it firmly. Expanded clones get a size class; other rows say once, few or many, or leave the size out.

v_call	clone_size	d_call	j_call	cdr3_aa	cdr3_nt
TRBV7-9	NA	NA	TRBJ1-1	CASSAVNTEAFF	TGTGCCAGCAGCGCAGTGAACACTGAAGCTTTCTTT
TRBV7-8	few	TRBD2	TRBJ2-2	CASTGGGGLAATGELFF	TGTGCCAGCACCGGGGGGGGAGGACTAGCGGCCACCGGGGAGCTGTTTTTT
TRBV19	NA	NA	TRBJ1-1	CASSIGAENTEAFF	TGTGCCAGTAGTATAGGCGCCGAGAACACTGAAGCTTTCTTT
TRBV9	NA	NA	TRBJ1-2	CASSVGPTEGNYGYTF	TGTGCCAGCAGCGTAGGGCCAACCGAGGGTAACTATGGCTACACCTTC
TRBV13	NA	NA	TRBJ1-1	CASSLYGGGSAFF	TGTGCCAGCAGCTTATATGGGGGGGGAAGTGCTTTCTTT
TRBV7-6	NA	TRBD1	TRBJ2-1	CASSWTGANYDEQFF	TGTGCCAGCAGCTGGACAGGGGCAAATTACGATGAGCAGTTCTTC
TRBV19	NA	NA	TRBJ1-2	CASTGKATLPNYGYTF	TGTGCCAGTACGGGGAAAGCGACTCTACCTAACTATGGCTACACCTTC
TRBV19	NA	TRBD1	TRBJ1-1	CASSMGQGVTEAFF	TGTGCCAGTAGTATGGGACAGGGTGTGACTGAAGCTTTCTTT
TRBV5-1	NA	TRBD2	TRBJ2-7	CASSKTSGGVNEQYF	TGCGCCAGCAGCAAGACTAGCGGGGGGGTGAACGAGCAGTACTTC
TRBV9	NA	TRBD2	TRBJ2-3	CASSVGLAGFTDTQYF	TGTGCCAGCAGCGTAGGACTAGCGGGGTTCACAGATACGCAGTATTTT
TRBV2	NA	TRBD1	TRBJ2-7	CASRGRGQGAYEQYF	TGTGCCAGCAGGGGGAGGGGACAGGGGGCCTACGAGCAGTACTTC
TRBV7-2	NA	TRBD2	TRBJ2-3	CASSTRLAGESDTQYF	TGTGCCAGCAGCACCAGACTAGCGGGGGAATCAGATACGCAGTATTTT
TRBV19	few	NA	TRBJ1-2	CATALGTRSRGYTF	TGTGCCACCGCCCTCGGGACACGGAGTAGGGGCTACACCTTC
TRBV14	once	TRBD1	TRBJ1-1	CASSRYAGTGALAEAFF	TGTGCCAGCAGCCGTTACGCCGGGACAGGGGCTCTAGCGGAAGCTTTCTTT
TRBV19	NA	TRBD1	TRBJ2-1	CASSTTGTVDGEQFF	TGTGCCAGTAGTACAACCGGGACAGTTGATGGTGAGCAGTTCTTC
TRBV7-9	NA	NA	TRBJ2-2	CASRPQVGNTGELFF	TGTGCCAGCAGGCCACAGGTGGGGAACACCGGGGAGCTGTTTTTT
TRBV15	NA	TRBD1	TRBJ1-4	CATSRVPDRVSVEKLFF	TGTGCCACCAGCAGAGTGCCCGACAGGGTATCGGTCGAAAAACTGTTTTTT
TRBV21-1	NA	NA	TRBJ1-6	CASSVHRLRPLHF	TGTGCCAGCAGCGTCCACAGGTTAAGACCCCTCCACTTT
TRBV19	NA	TRBD1	TRBJ1-3	CASSTPGQGALRSGNTIYF	TGTGCCAGTAGTACCCCGGGACAGGGTGCTCTAAGGTCTGGAAACACCATATATTTT
TRBV7-8	NA	TRBD1	TRBJ2-7	CASSGDRGGYEQYF	TGTGCCAGCAGCGGGGACAGGGGAGGGTACGAGCAGTACTTC
TRBV5-1	NA	NA	TRBJ1-2	CASSSTRGGDYGYTF	TGCGCCAGCAGCTCAACCCGGGGTGGAGATTATGGCTACACCTTC
TRBV7-9	NA	NA	TRBJ2-1	CASSLDRSDNEQFF	TGTGCCAGCAGCTTAGACAGGTCGGACAATGAGCAGTTCTTC
TRBV7-2	many	NA	TRBJ1-1	CASSLPQKSEAFF	TGTGCCAGCAGCCTTCCCCAGAAGTCTGAAGCTTTCTTT
TRBV4-1	NA	TRBD1	TRBJ2-1	CASSQEWTGTYNEQFF	TGCGCCAGCAGCCAAGAGTGGACAGGGACCTACAATGAGCAGTTCTTC
TRBV30	once	TRBD1	TRBJ2-2	CAWMFLRRTGGTGELFF	TGTGCCTGGATGTTCTTGAGAAGGACAGGGGGCACCGGGGAGCTGTTTTTT
TRBV10-2	NA	TRBD2	TRBJ2-3	CASSEFRAGASTDTQYF	TGCGCCAGCAGTGAGTTCCGAGCGGGGGCAAGCACAGATACGCAGTATTTT
TRBV5-1	many	NA	TRBJ1-4	CASSERGFHEKLFF	TGCGCCAGCAGCGAAAGGGGATTCCATGAAAAACTGTTTTTT
TRBV5-5	NA	TRBD1	TRBJ2-1	CASRGQGEKSSYNEQFF	TGTGCCAGCAGGGGACAGGGGGAAAAAAGCTCCTACAATGAGCAGTTCTTC
TRBV7-8	NA	TRBD1	TRBJ1-2	CASSITTGSGYTF	TGTGCCAGCAGCATTACGACAGGGAGTGGCTACACCTTC
TRBV18	NA	TRBD1	TRBJ2-7	CASSPTTGQSSYEQYF	TGTGCCAGCTCACCAACCACGGGACAGAGCTCCTACGAGCAGTACTTC
TRBV6-5	NA	NA	TRBJ1-6	CASSSQDSPLHF	TGTGCCAGCAGTTCACAGGATTCACCCCTCCACTTT
TRBV27	few	NA	TRBJ1-1	CASSSGTPNTEAFF	TGTGCCAGCAGTTCCGGGACTCCGAACACTGAAGCTTTCTTT
TRBV5-1	NA	TRBD1	TRBJ1-1	CASSVDRGDAFF	TGCGCCAGCAGCGTAGACAGGGGGGACGCTTTCTTT